One sample yielded the 29 T cell receptor beta chains listed below, sequenced in a study of T cell responses to AZD1222 COVID-19 vaccine. Measured with immunoSEQ multiplex PCR; TCRdb has only the in-frame clones, and not every one. The sample shows about 56,000 clones, approximately 83% of them seen only once. The specimen comprised peripheral blood, sampled on day 0 of AZD1222 vaccination. Receptor source: an adult in good health.

This clone was recorded only once. The V gene is TRBV5-1, the J gene TRBJ2-3; TRBD1 agrees at 7 bases. The length of the CDR3 is 14 residues. V trimming: 8 bases; J trimming: 6 bases; junction bases outside the gene matches: 12. CDR1 and CDR2 from the germline V gene are SGHRS and YFSETQ. CDR3 nucleotides: TGCGCCAGTCTGACAGGGACGACGGGGGATACGCAGTATTTT. Translation: CASLTGTTGDTQYF.

The DNA of the CDR3 is TGTGCCATCAGTGAGTCATTAGGGGATCATCAGCCCCAGCATTTT. Amino acid sequence: CAISESLGDHQPQHF. The chain recombines TRBV10-3 with TRBJ1-5; tentative D call: TRBD1 (5 bases). The V gene's germline CDR1 is ENHRY and CDR2 SYGVKD. Trimming took 0 bases from V and 5 from J, leaving 11 bases between them. This CDR3 has 15 residues.

The chain is built from TRBV7-2 and TRBJ2-7; tentative D call: TRBD1 (5 bases). This CDR3 spans 14 amino acids. V was clipped by 5 bases and J by 3 bases, with 14 bases between them. Germline V gene sequence: CDR1 SGHTA, CDR2 FQGNSA. The CDR3 spells CASSPPGNSYEQYF. CDR3 in DNA: TGTGCCAGCAGCCCTCCAGGGAATAGCTACGAGCAGTACTTC. The variable domain in full, with the rest retrieved from reference TRBV7-2 and TRBJ2-7, is GAGVSQSPSNKVTEKGKDVELRCDPISGHTALYWYRQSLGQGLEFLIYFQGNSAPDKSGLPSDRFSAERTGGSVSTLTIQRTQQEDSAVYLCASSPPGNSYEQYFGPGTRLTVT.

This chain connects TRBV7-9 to TRBJ2-6; no clear D. The germline V and J ends were trimmed by 6 bases and 3 bases, with 15 bases remaining between them. The CDR3 contains 16 residues. Germline-derived CDR1 and CDR2 are SEHNR and FQNEAQ (reference sequence). This CDR3 is CASSSAARFGANVLTF. The CDR3 coding sequence is TGTGCCAGCAGTTCCGCGGCGAGGTTTGGGGCCAACGTCCTGACTTTC.

V usage is TRBV29-1 and J usage is TRBJ2-2; TRBD1 matches 12 bases. Germline V gene lookup returns CDR1 SQVTM and CDR2 ANQGSEA. The CDR3 contains 14 residues. The V gene end was trimmed by 4 bases and the J gene end by 3 bases; junction bases not matched to a gene: 0. This CDR3 is CSVGDRGHTGELFF. Here the CDR3 DNA reads TGCAGCGTTGGGGACAGGGGGCACACCGGGGAGCTGTTTTTT.

The rearrangement uses TRBV7-9 and TRBJ1-5; no clear D gene. The germline CDR1 and CDR2 sequences are SEHNR and FQNEAQ (reference sequence). The CDR3 length is 12 residues. The CDR3 is CVTQDSNQPQHF. The DNA for the CDR3 is TGTGTGACGCAGGACAGCAATCAGCCCCAGCATTTT.

This chain links TRBV27 with TRBJ1-1; the D is unclear. The CDR3 totals 13 residues. CDR1 is MNHEY and CDR2 is SMNVEV in the germline V gene (reference sequence). Trimming removed 2 bases from V and 1 base from J, with 5 bases in between. The CDR3 nucleotides read TGTGCCAGCAGTTTACTGGGGAACACTGAAGCTTTCTTT. This encodes CASSLLGNTEAFF.

This sequence joins TRBV4-2 and TRBJ1-1, with a tentative D call TRBD1 (6 bases). The CDR3 is 19 amino acids. Trimming shortened V by 2 bases and J by 4 bases, and 26 bases separated the two germline ends. CDR1 and CDR2 (germline): LGHNA, YNFKEQ. Here the CDR3 reads CASSQSPLRSGGPGTEAFF. Written as DNA, the CDR3 is TGTGCCAGCAGCCAAAGTCCTCTCCGGTCCGGGGGGCCTGGCACTGAAGCTTTCTTT.

The chain is built from TRBV7-9 and TRBJ2-4; 9 bases align to TRBD1. The germline V gene encodes CDR1 SEHNR and CDR2 FQNEAQ (reference sequence). V lost 5 bases to trimming and J lost 8 bases; unmatched junction nucleotides: 13. The CDR3 has 16 amino acids. CDR3 in amino acids: CASSHTLGQGRDIQYF. For the CDR3, the DNA is TGTGCCAGCAGCCACACCCTGGGACAGGGACGAGACATTCAGTACTTC.

V is TRBV19 and J is TRBJ2-1; 14 nucleotides agree with TRBD2. The CDR3 is 18 residues long. Trimming cost V 6 bases and J 4 bases; bases outside gene matches: 11. The germline CDR1 and CDR2 sequences are LNHDA and SQIVND (reference sequence). The DNA for the CDR3 is TGTGCCAGTAGGACGACTAGCGGGAGGGAAGGTTCGTACAATGAGCAGTTCTTC. This gives the protein CASRTTSGREGSYNEQFF.

The chain couples TRBV9 to TRBJ1-3; D gene uncertain. The CDR3 runs to 17 residues. Trimming left V 2 bases short and J 0 bases short, with 15 bases between. The germline gives CDR1 SGDLS, CDR2 YYNGEE. The CDR3 bases are TGTGCCAGCAGCGTGAGTTCAGGTTTTTACTCTGGAAACACCATATATTTT. Protein product: CASSVSSGFYSGNTIYF. Full variable domain (remainder filled in from reference TRBV9 and TRBJ1-3): DSGVTQTPKHLITATGQRVTLRCSPRSGDLSVYWYQQSLDQGLQFLIQYYNGEERAKGNILERFSAQQFPDLHSELNLSSLELGDSALYFCASSVSSGFYSGNTIYFGEGSWLTVV.

The CDR3: CASSQSTGPINNSPLHF. The DNA for the CDR3 is TGTGCCAGCAGTCAATCTACAGGCCCGATAAACAATTCACCCCTCCACTTT. The chain uses TRBV6-6 and TRBJ1-6, with a weak D call TRBD1 (5 bases). V lost 5 bases and J lost 7, with 21 bases in between. CDR3 length: 17 residues. CDR1 is MNHNY and CDR2 is SVGAGI in the germline V gene (reference sequence).

This sequence joins TRBV24-1 and TRBJ1-4; tentative D call: TRBD1 (5 bases). Germline CDR1 reads KGHDR; CDR2 reads SFDVKD. Between the trimmed V and J ends, which lost 2 bases and 6 bases, there was a span of 9 bases. This CDR3 has 14 residues. The CDR3 reads CATSDSRADEKLFF. DNA for the CDR3: TGTGCCACCAGTGATTCCAGGGCGGATGAAAAACTGTTTTTT.

The CDR3 sequence is CASSLPKNQPQHF. The CDR3 DNA follows: TGTGCCAGCAGTTTACCCAAAAATCAGCCCCAGCATTTT. The chain has TRBV28 and TRBJ1-5; D is ambiguous. Germline V lookup: CDR1 MDHEN, CDR2 SYDVKM. The germline V and J ends were trimmed by 2 bases and 4 bases, with 6 bases remaining between them. The CDR3 is 13 amino acids.

The V call is TRBV11-2, the J call TRBJ2-1; D is ambiguous. From germline, CDR1 is SGHAT and CDR2 FQNNGV. Trimming took 7 bases from V and 8 from J, leaving 9 bases between them. The CDR3 is 11 amino acids. The CDR3 DNA reads TGTGCCAGCACCCTTGCTTATGAGCAGTTCTTC. It specifies CASTLAYEQFF.

The chain carries TRBV4-2 and TRBJ2-3, with D perhaps matching TRBD1 (6 bases). The germline CDR1 and CDR2 sequences are LGHNA and YNFKEQ. Trimming removed 0 bases from V and 0 bases from J, with 7 bases in between. This CDR3 spans 15 amino acids. CDR3 DNA sequence: TGTGCCAGCAGCCAAGAGGACAGTAGCACAGATACGCAGTATTTT. This gives the protein CASSQEDSSTDTQYF.

This chain connects TRBV19 to TRBJ1-2; a possible D gene is TRBD1 (6 bases). In germline, CDR1 is LNHDA, CDR2 SQIVND (reference sequence). Trimming removed 5 bases from V and 0 bases from J, with 13 bases in between. The CDR3 sequence is 15 residues long. The CDR3 bases are TGTGCCAGTAGTGTGCCACAGGGAGCTAACTATGGCTACACCTTC. Protein: CASSVPQGANYGYTF.

J is TRBJ2-3 and V is TRBV5-1; TRBD2 matches at 9 bases. Losses at the gene ends were 2 bases for V and 4 bases for J; bases not matched to a gene: 8. The V gene's germline CDR1 is SGHRS and CDR2 YFSETQ. The CDR3 is 16 amino acids. The CDR3 protein is CASSLGTSGYADTQYF. The CDR3 DNA is TGCGCCAGCAGCTTAGGAACTAGCGGGTACGCAGATACGCAGTATTTT.

The chain is built from TRBV6-5 and TRBJ2-5; D tentatively reads TRBD1 or TRBD2 (5 bases each). The CDR3 extends over 14 amino acids. From germline, CDR1 is MNHEY and CDR2 SVGAGI. V gave up 7 bases and J gave up 2 bases, with 14 bases separating them. The CDR3 is CASNTGTRQETQYF. CDR3 coding DNA: TGTGCCAGCAATACCGGGACGAGGCAAGAGACCCAGTACTTC.

This chain connects TRBV30 to TRBJ2-7; D is perhaps TRBD2 (5 bases). The germline gives CDR1 GTSNPN, CDR2 SVGIG (reference sequence). CDR3 length equals 16 residues. Between the trimmed V and J ends, which lost 3 bases and 2 bases, there was a span of 20 bases. In DNA form, the CDR3 reads TGTGCCTGGAGCCCCCCCCGGTGGGTAGCGACCTACGAGCAGTACTTC. This gives the protein CAWSPPRWVATYEQYF.

The rearrangement links TRBV3-1 (or the pseudogene TRBV3-2) to TRBJ1-2; D gene unclear. The CDR3 consists of 15 residues. Per the germline V gene, CDR1 is LGHDT and CDR2 is YNNKEL (reference sequence). V lost 0 bases, J lost 2 bases, and 10 bases lay in between. CDR3 in amino acids: CASSQDLTPNYGYTF. The CDR3 bases are TGTGCCAGCAGCCAAGATTTAACCCCCAACTATGGCTACACCTTC.

V usage is TRBV19 and J usage is TRBJ1-1; D is ambiguous. From germline, CDR1 is LNHDA and CDR2 SQIVND (reference sequence). The CDR3 runs 13 residues. Trimming shortened V by 6 bases and J by 4 bases, and 12 bases separated the two germline ends. The CDR3 bases are TGTGCCAGTAGGGTCCAGGAGGTCACTGAAGCTTTCTTT. Protein sequence: CASRVQEVTEAFF.

In nucleotides, the CDR3 is TGTGCCAGTATTCCGGGACAGGGTGGAACCGGGGAGCTGTTTTTT. Protein sequence: CASIPGQGGTGELFF. This sequence joins TRBV19 and TRBJ2-2; TRBD1 aligns across 9 bases. V shed 7 bases and J 5 bases; nucleotides not matched to a gene: 8. Germline V lookup: CDR1 LNHDA, CDR2 SQIVND (reference sequence). The CDR3 spans 15 residues.

The V call is TRBV7-2, the J call TRBJ1-4; D unresolved. CDR1 SGHTA and CDR2 FQGNSA come from the germline V gene. Trimming left V 5 bases short and J 7 bases short, with 14 bases between. The CDR3 extends over 14 amino acids. CDR3 sequence: CASSGFRPGEKLFF. CDR3 coding DNA: TGTGCCAGCAGCGGGTTCCGGCCTGGTGAAAAACTGTTTTTT. The variable domain in full, completed from reference TRBV7-2 and TRBJ1-4, reads GAGVSQSPSNKVTEKGKDVELRCDPISGHTALYWYRQSLGQGLEFLIYFQGNSAPDKSGLPSDRFSAERTGGSVSTLTIQRTQQEDSAVYLCASSGFRPGEKLFFGSGTQLSVL.

This sequence joins TRBV19 and TRBJ2-2; 8 nucleotides align to TRBD1. Trimming cost V 1 base and J 5 bases; bases outside gene matches: 6. This CDR3 has 16 amino acids. Germline V gene data show CDR1 as LNHDA and CDR2 as SQIVND (reference sequence). The CDR3 region is CASSIVGTGPTGELFF. The CDR3 DNA reads TGTGCCAGTAGTATAGTCGGGACAGGACCAACCGGGGAGCTGTTTTTT.

The rearrangement uses TRBV7-3 and TRBJ2-7; 7 bases map to TRBD2. CDR1 and CDR2 from the germline V gene are SGHTA and FQGTGA. This CDR3 has 17 residues. Trimming cost V 1 base and J 3 bases; bases outside gene matches: 12. CDR3 amino acids: CASSLMPTTSAVYEQYF. CDR3 in DNA: TGTGCCAGCAGCTTAATGCCTACCACTAGCGCCGTCTACGAGCAGTACTTC.

Only a few counts were recorded for this clone. V and J are TRBV18 and TRBJ2-2; D remains unclear. The CDR3 totals 14 residues. Trimming took 5 bases from V and 6 from J, leaving 13 bases between them. Per germline, CDR1 KGHSH and CDR2 LQKENI. In DNA form, the CDR3 reads TGTGCCAGCTCAGGCAGGCCTGAAGCCGGGGAGCTGTTTTTT. This codes for CASSGRPEAGELFF.

The chain is built from TRBV27 and TRBJ1-1; maybe TRBD1 (5 bases). The CDR3 is 12 amino acids. V shed 5 bases and J shed 1 base, with 5 bases lying between them. Germline V gene data show CDR1 as MNHEY and CDR2 as SMNVEV (reference sequence). The DNA of the CDR3 is TGTGCCAGCAGTACAGGGAACACTGAAGCTTTCTTT. It encodes CASSTGNTEAFF.

This sequence joins TRBV7-9 and TRBJ2-7; D may be TRBD1 (5 bases). V gave up 5 bases and J gave up 6 bases, with 11 bases separating them. This CDR3 has 12 residues. CDR1 is SEHNR, CDR2 FQNEAQ, per germline (reference sequence). The CDR3 loop reads CASSLEGAEQYF. CDR3 DNA sequence: TGTGCCAGCAGCCTTGAAGGGGCCGAGCAGTACTTC.